The clone carrying this TCR beta chain was recorded at least ten times. This entry belongs to a study of CDR3 diversity in severe acne. This CDR3 is built from 13 residues. Germline CDR1 reads SGHVS; CDR2 reads FQNEAQ. V was pared by 7 bases and J by 4 bases, with 11 bases between. TCRdb analysed the PCR reads with MiXCR anew, one entry per CDR3 protein. This sample has more than 85,000 distinct CDR3 sequences, with about 53% found just once. The sample consisted of blood. The receptor was derived from a male donor with severe acne vulgaris. The V and J genes are TRBV7-8 and TRBJ2-1; D is undetermined. This chain's CDR3 is CASTLEFYNEQFF. In DNA form, the CDR3 reads TGTGCCAGCACCCTAGAATTTTACAATGAGCAGTTCTTC.